The 19 T cell receptor beta chains listed next were all sequenced from one sample in a study of response to subunit inactivated influenza vaccine. TCRdb re-derived calls from the RT-PCR reads in MiXCR, one entry per CDR3 protein. Found here are around 750,000 distinct CDR3 sequences, 21% of them singletons; the top ten hold roughly a tenth. The sequenced sample was PBMCs from blood, obtained less than 6 days after vaccination. The receptor set was obtained from a man aged 50 to 59 who received an inactivated influenza vaccine.

The V call is TRBV14, the J call TRBJ2-7, with D maybe TRBD1 (5 bases). V dropped 1 base and J dropped 7 bases, with 11 bases sitting between them. The CDR3 runs to 13 residues. The germline V gene has CDR1 SGHDN and CDR2 FVKESK. As DNA, the CDR3 is TGTGCCAGCAGCCAAGGGGCGGCAGGGGAGCAGTACTTC. Translated, it gives CASSQGAAGEQYF.

The CDR3 is CASSALGQGVRNEQFF. For the CDR3, the DNA is TGTGCCAGCAGTGCCCTGGGACAGGGGGTTCGCAATGAGCAGTTCTTC. The chain uses TRBV6-2 or TRBV6-3 and TRBJ2-1; 11 bases match TRBD1. In germline, CDR1 is MNHEY, CDR2 SVGEGT. This CDR3 spans 16 amino acids. Unmatched junction bases numbered 9, after V lost 5 bases and J lost 6 bases.

This clonotype was observed a handful of times. The chain is built from TRBV12-3 or TRBV12-4 and TRBJ1-4; TRBD1 might be the D (6 bases). The CDR3 consists of 15 residues. V dropped 4 bases and J dropped 8 bases, with 17 bases sitting between them. Here the CDR3 reads CASSSSRGSREKLFF. The CDR3, as DNA: TGTGCCAGCAGTTCATCCAGGGGCTCAAGGGAAAAACTGTTTTTT.

This sequence joins TRBV12-3 or TRBV12-4 and TRBJ1-4; D is unresolved. Trimming removed 6 bases from V and 7 bases from J, with 21 bases in between. There are 16 residues in the CDR3. CDR3 sequence reads: CASSPPGSGRSEKLFF. For the CDR3, the DNA is TGTGCCAGCAGCCCCCCGGGTAGTGGGCGTAGTGAAAAACTGTTTTTT.

The V and J genes are TRBV7-2 and TRBJ1-2, with a weak D call TRBD1 (6 bases). The CDR3 is 14 residues long. The germline CDR1 and CDR2 sequences are SGHTA and FQGNSA. V was trimmed by 1 base and J by 5 bases, leaving 11 bases between them. CDR3 DNA sequence: TGTGCCAGCAGCTTAGACCAGGGGAGGTATGGCTACACCTTC. It is translated as CASSLDQGRYGYTF.

This clonotype was seen more than once but under ten times. The junction and the germline gene differ at one end; a read error may be behind it. V gene TRBV12-3 or TRBV12-4 combines with J gene TRBJ1-1; D remains unclear. This CDR3 region has 15 residues. CDR3 protein: CASSASPTANSEAFF. The DNA of the CDR3 is TGTGCCAGCAGTGCTTCTCCCACGGCGAACAGTGAAGCTTTCTTT.

This rearrangement joins TRBV5-1 to TRBJ1-2; 7 nucleotides agree with TRBD1. V trimming: 7 bases; J trimming: 2 bases; junction bases outside the gene matches: 8. Germline CDR1 is SGHRS and CDR2 is YFSETQ. The CDR3 contains 14 residues. The CDR3 DNA reads TGCGCCAGCGGACGCAGGGGGATAAACTATGGCTACACCTTC. Residues: CASGRRGINYGYTF.

A few counts support this clonotype. The chain employs TRBV20-1 and TRBJ1-6; 8 bases match TRBD1. Germline V gene lookup returns CDR1 DFQATT and CDR2 SNEGSKA (reference sequence). CDR3 length: 16 amino acids. The V and J ends lost 1 base and 0 bases, in that order; junction bases with no gene match: 2. This chain's CDR3 is CSARAGQGSYNSPLHF. CDR3 sequence (DNA): TGCAGTGCTAGAGCCGGACAGGGCTCCTATAATTCACCCCTCCACTTT.

This clonotype was counted between two and nine times. This chain uses TRBV10-3 with TRBJ1-1; 7 nucleotides agree with TRBD1. From germline, CDR1 is ENHRY and CDR2 SYGVKD. The CDR3 covers 14 residues. V lost 6 bases, J lost 1 base, and 5 bases stayed unmatched. The CDR3 sequence: CAISGTVKNTEAFF. The CDR3 DNA reads TGTGCCATCAGCGGGACAGTGAAGAACACTGAAGCTTTCTTT.

The gene calls are TRBV13 and TRBJ2-5, with a possible D match to TRBD1 (6 bases). There are 17 residues in the CDR3. V was pared by 8 bases and J by 2 bases, with 24 bases between. The V gene's germline CDR1 is PRHDT and CDR2 FYEKMQ (reference sequence). CDR3 sequence reads: CASQDSSRGWGQETQYF. The CDR3 coding sequence is TGTGCCAGCCAAGACTCATCCAGGGGATGGGGGCAAGAGACCCAGTACTTC.

CDR3 residues: CAISESEGAFTDTQYF. In nucleotides, the CDR3 is TGTGCCATCAGTGAGTCGGAAGGGGCCTTCACAGATACGCAGTATTTT. The chain has TRBV10-3 and TRBJ2-3, with D maybe TRBD1 (5 bases). Between the trimmed V and J ends, which lost 0 bases and 2 bases, there was a span of 12 bases. CDR1 ENHRY and CDR2 SYGVKD come from the germline V gene. The CDR3 contains 16 residues.

This clonotype was counted a few times. The V call is TRBV10-3, the J call TRBJ2-5; TRBD1 aligns across 8 bases. The germline CDR1 and CDR2 sequences are ENHRY and SYGVKD. CDR3 length: 15 amino acids. V shed 5 bases and J 5 bases; nucleotides not matched to a gene: 10. The CDR3 DNA reads as TGTGCCATCAGTCCCGGACAGGGCCGTGGGGAGACCCAGTACTTC. Its protein product is CAISPGQGRGETQYF.

The chain joins TRBV5-6 to TRBJ2-7; 15 nucleotides match TRBD2. Per the germline V gene, CDR1 is SGHDT and CDR2 is YYEEEE. The CDR3 covers 16 residues. V lost 4 bases, J lost 5 bases, and 7 bases stayed unmatched. CDR3 DNA sequence: TGTGCCAGCAGCCTGGGACTAGCGGGAGGTTCCCACGAGCAGTACTTC. Residues: CASSLGLAGGSHEQYF.

The chain joins TRBV4-1 to TRBJ2-1, with 8 bases fitting TRBD2. Trimming took 3 bases from V and 0 from J; bases not matched to a gene: 4. Germline values: CDR1 MGHRA, CDR2 YSYEKL. The CDR3 contains 16 residues. CDR3 loop: CASSHRGGSSYNEQFF. The CDR3 DNA reads TGCGCCAGCAGCCACCGCGGGGGGAGCTCCTACAATGAGCAGTTCTTC.

The chain couples TRBV27 to TRBJ2-1, with D unresolved. The length of the CDR3 is 15 residues. Germline values: CDR1 MNHEY, CDR2 SMNVEV (reference sequence). Trimming pared 5 bases from V and 6 bases from J, leaving 17 bases between. CDR3 nucleotides: TGTGCCAGCAGTCGTCCCGGTGTGAAGGGCAATGAGCAGTTCTTC. It translates to CASSRPGVKGNEQFF.

This clonotype was seen a few times. This sequence joins TRBV29-1 and TRBJ2-7; D is perhaps TRBD2 (5 bases). This CDR3 spans 11 amino acids. Trimming cost V 7 bases and J 5 bases, with 12 bases left between them. The germline V gene encodes CDR1 SQVTM and CDR2 ANQGSEA. DNA of the CDR3: TGCAGCGCCGGGAATTTTGACGAGCAGTACTTC. Translation: CSAGNFDEQYF.

This clonotype occurred a few times. V is TRBV4-1 and J is TRBJ2-1, with D possibly matching TRBD1 (5 bases). There are 16 residues in the CDR3. Germline V CDR1 and CDR2: MGHRA, YSYEKL. Trimming took off 1 base at V and 1 base at J, with 11 bases between the two ends. The CDR3 loop is CASSQVDILSYNEQFF. The CDR3 nucleotides are TGCGCCAGCAGCCAAGTGGACATTCTATCCTACAATGAGCAGTTCTTC.

The gene calls are TRBV20-1 and TRBJ1-5; D not certain. The germline V gene has CDR1 DFQATT and CDR2 SNEGSKA (reference sequence). This CDR3 is built from 13 residues. Between the trimmed V and J ends, which lost 4 bases and 0 bases, there was a span of 7 bases. The CDR3 region has the DNA TGCAGTGCTATGAGGCTTAGCAATCAGCCCCAGCATTTT. Its protein is CSAMRLSNQPQHF.

In its sample, this clonotype was seen many times. This rearrangement joins TRBV12-3 or TRBV12-4 to TRBJ2-7; TRBD1 matches at 8 bases. V shed 6 bases and J 2 bases; nucleotides not matched to a gene: 9. The CDR3 is 15 residues long. CDR3 sequence: CASRPLGTGPYEQYF. DNA for the CDR3: TGTGCCAGCAGACCCCTCGGGACAGGTCCCTACGAGCAGTACTTC.